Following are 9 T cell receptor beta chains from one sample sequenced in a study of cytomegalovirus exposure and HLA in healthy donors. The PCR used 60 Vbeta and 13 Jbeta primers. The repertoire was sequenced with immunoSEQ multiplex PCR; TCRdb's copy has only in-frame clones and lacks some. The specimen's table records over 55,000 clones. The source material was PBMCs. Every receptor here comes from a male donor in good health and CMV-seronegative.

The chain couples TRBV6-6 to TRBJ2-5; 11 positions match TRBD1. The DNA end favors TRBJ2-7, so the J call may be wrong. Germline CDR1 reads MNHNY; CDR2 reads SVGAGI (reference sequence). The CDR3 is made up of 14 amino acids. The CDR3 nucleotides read TGTGCCAGCAGTGACGGACAGGGGGCGGGCGAGCAGTACTTC. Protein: CASSDGQGAGEQYF.

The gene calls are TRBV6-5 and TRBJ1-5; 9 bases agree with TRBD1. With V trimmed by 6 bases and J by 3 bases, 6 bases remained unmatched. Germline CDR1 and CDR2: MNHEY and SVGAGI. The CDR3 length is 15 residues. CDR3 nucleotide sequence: TGTGCCAGCAGGCCCCGGGACAGGGTCAATCAGCCCCAGCATTTT. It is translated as CASRPRDRVNQPQHF.

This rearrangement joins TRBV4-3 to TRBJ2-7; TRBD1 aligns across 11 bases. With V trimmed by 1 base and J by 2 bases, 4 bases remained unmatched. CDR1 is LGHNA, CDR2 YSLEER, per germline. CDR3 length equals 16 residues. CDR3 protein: CASSQVWTGGTYEQYF. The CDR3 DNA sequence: TGCGCCAGCAGCCAAGTTTGGACAGGGGGCACCTACGAGCAGTACTTC.

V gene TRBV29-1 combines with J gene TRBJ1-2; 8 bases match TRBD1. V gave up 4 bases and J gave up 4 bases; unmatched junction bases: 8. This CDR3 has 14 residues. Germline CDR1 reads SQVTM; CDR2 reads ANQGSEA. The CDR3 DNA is TGCAGCGTTGTTCGGACAGGGAGGGCCTATGGCTACACCTTC. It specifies CSVVRTGRAYGYTF.

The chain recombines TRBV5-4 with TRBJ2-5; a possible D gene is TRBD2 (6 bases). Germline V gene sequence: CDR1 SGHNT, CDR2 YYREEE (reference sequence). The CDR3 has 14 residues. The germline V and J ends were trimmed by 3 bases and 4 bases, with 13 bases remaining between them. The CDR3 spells CASSSLLAAETQYF. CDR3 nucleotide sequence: TGTGCCAGCAGCTCCTTACTAGCCGCAGAGACCCAGTACTTC.

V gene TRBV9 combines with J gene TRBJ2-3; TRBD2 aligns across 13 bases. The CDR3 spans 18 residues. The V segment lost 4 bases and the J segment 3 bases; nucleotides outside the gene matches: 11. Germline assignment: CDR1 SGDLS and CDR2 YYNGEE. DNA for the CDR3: TGTGCCAGCAGCTACGGACTAGCGGGGGCCGTGGAGACAGATACGCAGTATTTT. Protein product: CASSYGLAGAVETDTQYF. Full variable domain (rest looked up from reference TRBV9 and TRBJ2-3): DSGVTQTPKHLITATGQRVTLRCSPRSGDLSVYWYQQSLDQGLQFLIQYYNGEERAKGNILERFSAQQFPDLHSELNLSSLELGDSALYFCASSYGLAGAVETDTQYFGPGTRLTVL.

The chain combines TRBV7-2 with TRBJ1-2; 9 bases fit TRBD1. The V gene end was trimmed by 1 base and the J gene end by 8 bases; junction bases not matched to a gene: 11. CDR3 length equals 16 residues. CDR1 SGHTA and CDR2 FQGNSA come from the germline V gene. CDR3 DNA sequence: TGTGCCAGCAGCTTAGTCGCGGGGGACAGGGCATTGGGCTACACCTTC. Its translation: CASSLVAGDRALGYTF.

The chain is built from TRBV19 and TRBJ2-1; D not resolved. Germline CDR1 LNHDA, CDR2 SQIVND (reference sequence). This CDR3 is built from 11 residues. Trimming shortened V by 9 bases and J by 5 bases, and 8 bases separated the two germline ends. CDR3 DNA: TGTGCCAGCCAGTCCCACAATGAGCAGTTCTTC. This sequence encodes CASQSHNEQFF.

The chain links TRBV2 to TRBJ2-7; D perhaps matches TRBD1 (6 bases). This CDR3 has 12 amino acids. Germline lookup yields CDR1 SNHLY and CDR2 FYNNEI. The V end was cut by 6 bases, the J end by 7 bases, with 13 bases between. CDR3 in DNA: TGTGCCAGCAGAGTTACCCAGGGGGAGCAGTACTTC. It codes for CASRVTQGEQYF.